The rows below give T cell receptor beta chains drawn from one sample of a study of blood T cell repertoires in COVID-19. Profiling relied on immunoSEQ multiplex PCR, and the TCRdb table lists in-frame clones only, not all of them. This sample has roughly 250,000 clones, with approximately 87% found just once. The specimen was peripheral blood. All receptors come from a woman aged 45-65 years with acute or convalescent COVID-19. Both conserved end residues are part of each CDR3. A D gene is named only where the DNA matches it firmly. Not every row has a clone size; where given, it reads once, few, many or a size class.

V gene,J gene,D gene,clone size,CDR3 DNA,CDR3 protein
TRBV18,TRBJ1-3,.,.,TGTGCCAGCTCACCTCGACAGCACTCTGGAAACACCATATATTTT,CASSPRQHSGNTIYF
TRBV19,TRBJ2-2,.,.,TGTGCCAGTAGTGTCTCCGGGCCTAGCATCGGGGAGCTGTTTTTT,CASSVSGPSIGELFF
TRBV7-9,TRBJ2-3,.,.,TGTGCCAGCAGCTTAGGTGGTGTAGGGGGCACAGATACGCAGTATTTT,CASSLGGVGGTDTQYF
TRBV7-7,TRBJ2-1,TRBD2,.,TGTGCCAGCAGCTTAGGCGGGGGGTTGGCCTACAATGAGCAGTTCTTC,CASSLGGGLAYNEQFF
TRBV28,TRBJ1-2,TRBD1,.,TGTGCCAGCACCCAGGCGGGGACAGGGCCTAACTATGGCTACACCTTC,CASTQAGTGPNYGYTF
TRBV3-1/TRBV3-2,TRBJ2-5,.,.,TGTGCCAGCAGCCAAGGTCCGGGAGCGGGAGAGACCCAGTACTTC,CASSQGPGAGETQYF
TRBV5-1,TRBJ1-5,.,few,TGCGCCAGCAGCTTGGCAGGGGGCAATCAGCCCCAGCATTTT,CASSLAGGNQPQHF
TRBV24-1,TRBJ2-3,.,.,TGTGCCACCAGTGATTTCGGAAAACAGAACACAGATACGCAGTATTTT,CATSDFGKQNTDTQYF
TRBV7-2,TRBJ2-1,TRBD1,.,TGTGCCAGCAGCGAAGACAGGGCTAACAATGAGCAGTTCTTC,CASSEDRANNEQFF
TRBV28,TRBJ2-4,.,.,TGTGCCAGCAGTTTTTCTGAGGCCCGAAACATTCAGTACTTC,CASSFSEARNIQYF
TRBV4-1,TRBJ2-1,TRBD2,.,TGCGCCAGCAGCCAAGAACCAGGGACTAGCGTCAATGAGCAGTTCTTC,CASSQEPGTSVNEQFF
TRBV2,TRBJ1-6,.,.,TGTGCCACCCAGCGACAGCCTCTCTCCAATTCACCCCTCCACTTT,CATQRQPLSNSPLHF
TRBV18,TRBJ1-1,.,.,TGTGCCAGCTCACCAAGCAGGGACACTGAAGCTTTCTTT,CASSPSRDTEAFF
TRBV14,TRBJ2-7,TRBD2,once,TGTGCCAGCAGCCACCGAGCGGGAGAACGTGACGAGCAGTACTTC,CASSHRAGERDEQYF
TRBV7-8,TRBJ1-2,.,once,TGTGCCAGCAGCTTATATGGACAGACTACTAACTATGGCTACACCTTC,CASSLYGQTTNYGYTF
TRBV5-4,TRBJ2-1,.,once,TGTGCCAGCAGCTTGAGGGGTGAGCAGTTCTTC,CASSLRGEQFF
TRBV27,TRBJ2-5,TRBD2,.,TGTGCCAGCAGTTTATGGTCCAGCGGGGGGCAAGAGACCCAGTACTTC,CASSLWSSGGQETQYF
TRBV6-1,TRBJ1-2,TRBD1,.,TGTGCCAGCAGTGAAGCGCGGCAGGGGGATGGCTACACCTTC,CASSEARQGDGYTF
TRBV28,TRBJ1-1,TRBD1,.,TGTGCCAGCAGTTCGGGACAGGGGAATACTGAAGCTTTCTTT,CASSSGQGNTEAFF